Listed below are T cell receptor beta chains from one sample, sequenced in a study of blood T cells in healthy people across ages. In TCRdb, the 5' RACE reads were re-called with MiXCR into one record per CDR3 protein. The sample records under 1,100,000 distinct CDR3 sequences, under 30% being singletons. This sample also belongs to another study, concerning T cells of mothers and their children.

Material: blood. The receptors derive from a girl aged 2 to 10 in good health. The CDR3 runs from the conserved cysteine through the conserved F or W. The D gene is left open where the match is weak. The size of a clone is reported for some rows only, either as once, few or many, or as a class for expanded clones.

J gene | D gene | CDR3 length | V gene | clone size | CDR3 protein | CDR3 DNA
TRBJ2-7 | . | 14 | TRBV7-9 | . | CASSLGGVLFEQYF | TGTGCCAGCAGCTTAGGAGGGGTGCTGTTCGAGCAGTACTTC
TRBJ1-5 | . | 15 | TRBV28 | . | CASINQPGVIQPQHF | TGTGCCAGCATCAACCAGCCCGGGGTTATTCAGCCCCAGCATTTT
TRBJ2-5 | TRBD2 | 16 | TRBV3-1 | few | CASSQETGGPPETQYF | TGTGCCAGCAGCCAAGAAACGGGAGGGCCTCCAGAGACCCAGTACTTC
TRBJ1-2 | TRBD1 | 12 | TRBV20-1 | . | CSAAGTVFGYTF | TGCAGTGCTGCCGGGACAGTTTTTGGCTACACCTTC
TRBJ2-7 | . | 16 | TRBV6-5 | . | CASSYHRVGGLLEQYF | TGTGCCAGCAGTTACCACAGGGTTGGGGGGTTGCTCGAGCAGTACTTC
TRBJ2-1 | . | 12 | TRBV20-1 | few | CSAQGHGNEQFF | TGCAGTGCTCAGGGTCACGGGAATGAGCAGTTCTTC
TRBJ1-2 | . | 14 | TRBV25-1 | . | CASSDFGRSEGYTF | TGTGCCAGCAGTGACTTTGGACGGTCGGAGGGCTACACCTTC
TRBJ2-3 | . | 16 | TRBV6-2/TRBV6-3 | . | CASSYWSRTAPDTQYF | TGTGCCAGCAGTTATTGGAGTCGAACGGCCCCAGATACGCAGTATTTT
TRBJ2-1 | TRBD2 | 16 | TRBV20-1 | . | CSARDPKLAGSNEQFF | TGCAGTGCTAGAGATCCGAAACTAGCGGGGAGCAATGAGCAGTTCTTC
TRBJ2-1 | . | 17 | TRBV11-2 | . | CASSFVSLTATYNEQFF | TGTGCCAGCAGCTTTGTCTCACTGACCGCCACTTACAATGAGCAGTTCTTC
TRBJ2-5 | . | 11 | TRBV6-2/TRBV6-3 | . | CASNQGGTQYF | TGTGCCAGCAATCAGGGGGGGACCCAGTACTTC
TRBJ1-3 | TRBD1 | 15 | TRBV12-3/TRBV12-4 | . | CASKPQGASGNTIYF | TGTGCCAGCAAGCCTCAGGGGGCGTCTGGAAACACCATATATTTT
TRBJ1-1 | . | 12 | TRBV12-3/TRBV12-4 | . | CASSFEVTEAFF | TGTGCCAGCAGTTTCGAGGTCACTGAAGCTTTCTTT
TRBJ1-6 | TRBD1 | 13 | TRBV20-1 | few | CSAGQGDGSPLHF | TGCAGTGCTGGACAGGGAGATGGTTCACCCCTCCACTTT
TRBJ1-1 | . | 15 | TRBV7-3 | few | CASSKQVIMNTEAFF | TGTGCCAGCAGCAAACAGGTTATCATGAACACTGAAGCTTTCTTT
TRBJ1-4 | . | 14 | TRBV4-3 | . | CASSQDLRDEKLFF | TGCGCCAGTAGCCAAGATCTCAGGGATGAAAAACTGTTTTTT
TRBJ2-7 | TRBD2 | 14 | TRBV29-1 | few | CSVDQAGGGYEQYF | TGCAGCGTTGACCAAGCGGGAGGTGGTTACGAGCAGTACTTC
TRBJ2-7 | TRBD1 | 14 | TRBV9 | . | CASSGTGPSYEQYF | TGTGCCAGCAGCGGGACAGGGCCCTCCTACGAGCAGTACTTC
TRBJ1-3 | . | 13 | TRBV29-1 | once | CSGRLPSGNTIYF | TGCAGTGGGAGGTTGCCTTCTGGAAACACCATATATTTT
TRBJ1-2 | . | 17 | TRBV4-3 | . | CASSQRHFMGGDYGYTF | TGCGCCAGCAGCCAGCGACATTTTATGGGCGGGGACTATGGCTACACCTTC
TRBJ1-5 | . | 15 | TRBV2 | . | CASSEGTGMDQPQHF | TGTGCCAGCAGTGAAGGAACAGGGATGGACCAGCCCCAGCATTTT
TRBJ2-7 | . | 14 | TRBV9 | few | CASSVVGGRAEQYF | TGTGCCAGCAGCGTAGTAGGGGGGCGAGCCGAGCAGTACTTC
TRBJ1-2 | TRBD1 | 15 | TRBV20-1 | few | CSARSRTGEGYGYTF | TGTAGTGCTAGGTCACGGACAGGGGAAGGGTATGGCTACACCTTC
TRBJ1-4 | TRBD1 | 13 | TRBV29-1 | . | CSVAGTGDEKLLF | TGCAGCGTTGCCGGGACAGGAGATGAAAAACTGCTTTTT